This T cell receptor beta chain comes out of a study of human T cells and chemical hapten exposure. The time point: patch test 2, 6 weeks after DPC sensitization. The treatment denotes: therapeutic diphenylcyclopropenone sensitization with weekly scalp DPC. At patch-test visits, sampling came before the patch test. People who gave samples had alopecia, were 18 to 70 years old, and were suitable for DPC. This clonotype has at least ten counts. Antigen specificity is unknown. Whole-study results and caveats: Donors had alopecia, so their immune response may differ from healthy people's. No alteration of TCRs above 1 in 1000 frequency was seen with DPC sensitization.

MiXCR, applied by TCRdb to the RACE reads, yields one record per CDR3 protein. The sample carries about 110,000 distinct CDR3 sequences, more than 7% recorded once. The starting material was whole blood, obtained in connection with sensitization to the hapten diphenylcyclopropenone (DPC). The source of this sequence is a woman aged 40 to 49 with alopecia areata. Some clones in this sample may be carry-over from other donors' samples.

The CDR3 nucleotides read TGTGCCAGCACTCCCGGGGTAGGGGATACGCAGTATTTT. It codes for CASTPGVGDTQYF. The J gene is TRBJ2-3, the V gene TRBV12-3 or TRBV12-4, with TRBD2 as a possible D gene (5 bases). The CDR3 length is 13 residues. The V end lost 7 bases, the J end lost 6 bases, and 14 bases lay between the germline ends.